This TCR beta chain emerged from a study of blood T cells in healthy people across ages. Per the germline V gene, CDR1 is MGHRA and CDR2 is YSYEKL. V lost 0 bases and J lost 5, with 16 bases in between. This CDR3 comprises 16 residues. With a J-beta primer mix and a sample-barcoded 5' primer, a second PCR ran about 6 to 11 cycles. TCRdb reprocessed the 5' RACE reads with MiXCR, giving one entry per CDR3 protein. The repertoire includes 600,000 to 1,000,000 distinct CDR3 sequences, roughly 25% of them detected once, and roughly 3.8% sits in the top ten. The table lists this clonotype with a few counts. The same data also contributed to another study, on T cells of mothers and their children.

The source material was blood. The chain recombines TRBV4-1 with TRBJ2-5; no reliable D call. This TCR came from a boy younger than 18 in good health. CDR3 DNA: TGCGCCAGCAGCCAAGATGGAACTAACCGCCGGGAGACCCAGTACTTC. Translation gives CASSQDGTNRRETQYF.